This T cell receptor beta chain was observed in a study of OX40 agonist ivuxolimab in advanced cancers. Using immunoSEQ multiplex PCR, the repertoire was profiled, and TCRdb retains in-frame clones only, with some absent. The data show more than 45,000 clones, around 90% seen once. Blood samples were obtained at baseline, cycle 4 day 1, and cycle 7 day 1. About this clone itself: Its matching antigen is unknown.

The CDR3 consists of 13 residues. V dropped 5 bases and J dropped 0 bases, with 8 bases sitting between them. Germline V gives CDR1 SGHAT, CDR2 FQNNGV. Study-level points and caveats: CD8+ T cells (on average) carried more expanded clones than CD4+ T cells.

The gene calls are TRBV11-2 and TRBJ2-7; no reliable D call. The sample here was CD4+ or CD8+ T cells sorted from blood, taken in a trial of the OX40 agonist ivuxolimab. The receptor was isolated from an adult with an advanced solid tumor such as melanoma, head and neck, liver or kidney cancer. The CDR3 protein is CASSRRSSYEQYF. In DNA form, the CDR3 reads TGTGCCAGCAGCCGACGGAGCTCCTACGAGCAGTACTTC.